The source of this T cell receptor (beta chain) is a study of blood T cells in healthy people across ages. The study's findings and limits: Conclusively comparing naive with antigen-experienced cells was impossible with unsorted PBMCs.

The study recruited healthy Caucasian donors from Russia who were aged about 6 to 95. In the case of this clonotype: Its specificity is not known.

Sample-barcoded 5' priming and a J-beta primer mix drove a second PCR of roughly 7 to 11 cycles. Each sample provided no less than 2.5 million CDR3-containing paired-end reads. One entry per CDR3 protein results from TCRdb running MiXCR on the 5' RACE reads. The table records around 850,000 distinct CDR3 sequences, 30% to 45% of them present only once. Germline V CDR1 and CDR2: ENHRY, SYGVKD. Trimming shortened V by 6 bases and J by 0 bases, and 11 bases separated the two germline ends. This CDR3 contains 15 residues. The source is a man between 18 and 29 years old in good health. V and J are TRBV10-3 and TRBJ1-4; D gene ambiguous. Sequencing used blood. The CDR3 protein is CAISPDGSTNEKLFF. As DNA, the CDR3 is TGTGCCATCAGCCCCGACGGCTCAACTAATGAAAAACTGTTTTTT.